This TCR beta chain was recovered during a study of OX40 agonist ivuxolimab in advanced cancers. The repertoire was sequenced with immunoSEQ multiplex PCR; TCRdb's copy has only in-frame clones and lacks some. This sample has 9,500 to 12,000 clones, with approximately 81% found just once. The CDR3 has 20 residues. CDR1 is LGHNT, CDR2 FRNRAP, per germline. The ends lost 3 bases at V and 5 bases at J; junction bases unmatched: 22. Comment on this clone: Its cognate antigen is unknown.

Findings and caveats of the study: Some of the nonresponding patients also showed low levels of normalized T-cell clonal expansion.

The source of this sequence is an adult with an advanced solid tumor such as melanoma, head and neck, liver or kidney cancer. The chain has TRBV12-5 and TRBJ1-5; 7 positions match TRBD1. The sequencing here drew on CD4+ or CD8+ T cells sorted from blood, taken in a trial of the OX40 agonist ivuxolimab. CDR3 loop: CASGFHLEQGFRIPDQPQHF. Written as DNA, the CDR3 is TGTGCTAGTGGTTTCCATCTAGAACAGGGGTTTAGGATACCTGATCAGCCCCAGCATTTT.